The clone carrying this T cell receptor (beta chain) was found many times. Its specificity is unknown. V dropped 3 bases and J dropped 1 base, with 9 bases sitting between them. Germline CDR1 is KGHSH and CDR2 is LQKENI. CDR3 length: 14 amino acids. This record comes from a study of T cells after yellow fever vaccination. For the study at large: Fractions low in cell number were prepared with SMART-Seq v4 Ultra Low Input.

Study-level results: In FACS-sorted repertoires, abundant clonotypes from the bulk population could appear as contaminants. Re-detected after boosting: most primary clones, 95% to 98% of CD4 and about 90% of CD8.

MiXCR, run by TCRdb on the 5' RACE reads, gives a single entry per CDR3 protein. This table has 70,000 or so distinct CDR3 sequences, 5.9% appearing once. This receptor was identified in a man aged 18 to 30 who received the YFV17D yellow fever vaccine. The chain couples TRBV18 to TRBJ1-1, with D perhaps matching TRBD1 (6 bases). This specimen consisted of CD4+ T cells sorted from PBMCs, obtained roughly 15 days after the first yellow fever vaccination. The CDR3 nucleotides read TGTGCCAGCTCACCCGCAGGGGCGAACACTGAAGCTTTCTTT. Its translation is CASSPAGANTEAFF.